This T cell receptor beta chain was recovered during a study of Ad26.COV2.S vaccination and SARS-CoV-2 variants. The treatment is: roughly 18 received Ad26.COV2.S at low or high dose, single or two shots; about 5 received placebo; per-sample allocation not given. Each sample was drawn 63 days after the first injection (of vaccine or placebo). TCRdb's table, derived via immunoSEQ multiplex PCR, lists solely in-frame clones and lacks some. The repertoire holds hundreds of thousands of clones, with 75% to 90% as singletons. The germline V and J ends were trimmed by 1 base and 12 bases, with 13 bases remaining between them. The CDR3 covers 12 residues. Germline V CDR1 and CDR2: SGHDT, YYEEEE.

Material: peripheral blood, obtained in a trial of Ad26.COV2.S vaccine versus placebo. The TCR was taken from a person between 18 and 60 years old who received the Ad26.COV2.S COVID-19 vaccine or a placebo. J is TRBJ1-1 and V is TRBV5-6; D may be TRBD1 (6 bases). CDR3 sequence: CASSLIQGESFF. CDR3 DNA: TGTGCCAGCAGCTTGATACAGGGTGAGTCTTTCTTT.